A selection of T cell receptor beta chains follows, all from one sample in a study of blood T cell repertoires in COVID-19. Profiling relied on immunoSEQ multiplex PCR, and the TCRdb table lists in-frame clones only, not all of them. The sample shows 150,000 to 200,000 clones, 70% to 90% of them seen only once. The sequenced sample was peripheral blood. Every receptor here comes from a man in his 60s who had recovered from COVID-19. The CDR3 runs from the conserved cysteine through the conserved F or W. A D gene is named only where the DNA matches it firmly. Clone size is not always given. Where it is, it says once, few, many or a class for expanded clones.

J	V	size	D	DNA	CDR3
TRBJ1-6	TRBV2	-	TRBD1	TGTGCCGGTCGACAGGGGGTAAATTCACCCCTCCACTTT	CAGRQGVNSPLHF
TRBJ2-5	TRBV19	-	TRBD2	TGTGCCAGTAGTATGGTCGCACGTGGAGCGGGGGGGCCCCGGGAGACCCAGTACTTC	CASSMVARGAGGPRETQYF
TRBJ2-3	TRBV10-3	-	TRBD2	TGTGCCATCAGCAATAGCGGGGGGAGCACAGATACGCAGTATTTT	CAISNSGGSTDTQYF
TRBJ1-1	TRBV18	few	-	TGTGCCAGCTCACCGCTCGGAGGCTCCGCTGAAGCTTTCTTT	CASSPLGGSAEAFF
TRBJ1-4	TRBV20-1	-	-	TGCAGTGCTAGTGCGGGAGCAACTAATGAAAAACTGTTTTTT	CSASAGATNEKLFF
TRBJ1-2	TRBV27	-	-	TGTGCCAGCAGTTTACGGGGGGTGTATGGCTACACCTTC	CASSLRGVYGYTF
TRBJ2-3	TRBV2	-	TRBD1	TGTGCCAGCAGTGACCCGGACAGGGTAGGAGCAGATACGCAGTATTTT	CASSDPDRVGADTQYF
TRBJ2-2	TRBV2	many	TRBD2	TGTGCCAGCGAGGGACTAGCGGGGGCGGGCACCGGGGAGCTGTTTTTT	CASEGLAGAGTGELFF
TRBJ2-3	TRBV7-9	-	-	TGTGCCAGCGGTTCAGGACAGGGACTAAATACGCAGTATTTT	CASGSGQGLNTQYF
TRBJ1-6	TRBV5-6	-	TRBD1	TGTGCCAGCAGCTGGGACAGGAAGTCAGAGTCACCCCTCCACTTT	CASSWDRKSESPLHF
TRBJ2-1	TRBV5-4	-	TRBD2	TGTGCCAGCAGCTTGGCTAGCGGGGGGATCTACAATGAGCAGTTCTTC	CASSLASGGIYNEQFF
TRBJ1-1	TRBV5-1	-	-	TGCGCCAGCAGCTTGGAAACAGCTAACACTGAAGCTTTCTTT	CASSLETANTEAFF
TRBJ2-2	TRBV28	-	TRBD1	TGTGCCAGCAGTTTATGGGACAGGGGGACGAACACCGGGGAGCTGTTTTTT	CASSLWDRGTNTGELFF
TRBJ2-3	TRBV3-1/TRBV3-2	-	-	TGTGCCAGCAGCCCCATAGCCGTTGGCACAGATACGCAGTATTTT	CASSPIAVGTDTQYF
TRBJ1-5	TRBV5-6	-	TRBD1	TGTGCCAGCAGCATTATGGACAGGGAAGGGCAGCCCCAGCATTTT	CASSIMDREGQPQHF
TRBJ1-2	TRBV27	once	-	TGTGCCAGCACATCCTCTATCGGGGGGGCTGGCTACACCTTC	CASTSSIGGAGYTF
TRBJ1-2	TRBV4-2	many	TRBD1	TGTGCCAGCAGCCAACCGGACAGGGCGAAGTATGGCTACACCTTC	CASSQPDRAKYGYTF
TRBJ1-4	TRBV4-1	-	TRBD1	TGCGCCAGCAGCCAGGTGGGACAGGGGTCTAATGAAAAACTGTTTTTT	CASSQVGQGSNEKLFF
TRBJ1-2	TRBV18	-	-	TGTGCCAGCTCACCCGATACTTCTAACTATGGCTACACCTTC	CASSPDTSNYGYTF
TRBJ1-1	TRBV7-9	-	TRBD1	TGTGCCAGCAGCTTAGAGGACAGGGTAAACACTGAAGCTTTCTTT	CASSLEDRVNTEAFF
TRBJ2-3	TRBV29-1	-	-	TGCAGCGTTGTTAAGTGGCAGGGGGATACGCAGTATTTT	CSVVKWQGDTQYF
TRBJ2-2	TRBV27	-	TRBD1	TGTGCCAGCAGTTTAAGGGGGCGGGACACCGGGGAGCTGTTTTTT	CASSLRGRDTGELFF
TRBJ2-5	TRBV3-1/TRBV3-2	-	TRBD2	TGTGCCAGCAGCCAGCGGGGGGGAGAGACCCAGTACTTC	CASSQRGGETQYF
TRBJ1-1	TRBV19	few	-	TGTGCCAGTAGTCCCGGACAGCAAAACACTGAAGCTTTCTTT	CASSPGQQNTEAFF
TRBJ1-2	TRBV2	-	TRBD1	TGTGCCAGCAGTGATCGGACAGGGTGGAGTGGCTACACCTTC	CASSDRTGWSGYTF
TRBJ1-2	TRBV4-1	-	TRBD1	TGCGCCAGCAGCCAGGGACAGGGGGCAGACTATGGCTACACCTTC	CASSQGQGADYGYTF
TRBJ1-6	TRBV5-6	once	TRBD1	TGTGCCAGCAGCCTCGAGGACAGGTGGGGTTCACCCCTCCACTTT	CASSLEDRWGSPLHF
TRBJ2-7	TRBV27	-	-	TGTGCCAGCGGTAAGGCGGGGAGCACCTACGAGCAGTACTTC	CASGKAGSTYEQYF
TRBJ2-2	TRBV3-1/TRBV3-2	-	-	TGTGCCAGCAGTCGCGGGGAAGATAACACCGGGGAGCTGTTTTTT	CASSRGEDNTGELFF
TRBJ1-2	TRBV3-1/TRBV3-2	once	-	TGTGCCAGCAGCCAGGGCCAAAACTATGGCTACACCTTC	CASSQGQNYGYTF
TRBJ1-2	TRBV12-3/TRBV12-4	-	-	TGTGCCAGCAGTTTTATGAGGCAGCGGGGCTACACCTTC	CASSFMRQRGYTF
TRBJ2-7	TRBV7-2	-	-	TGTGCCAGCAGCTTAGCGTCCAGGGGTGCAGAATACGAGCAGTACTTC	CASSLASRGAEYEQYF
TRBJ2-5	TRBV27	-	TRBD2	TGTGCCAGCAGTATAGCGGGGGCCCCAGAGACCCAGTACTTC	CASSIAGAPETQYF
TRBJ2-1	TRBV7-8	-	TRBD1	TGTGCCAGCAGCTCCCGCAAGAGACAGGGGACAAACAATGAGCAGTTCTTC	CASSSRKRQGTNNEQFF
TRBJ2-7	TRBV7-9	few	TRBD1	TGTGCCAGCAGCTTGGGACAGTTAAACGAGCAGTACTTC	CASSLGQLNEQYF
TRBJ2-2	TRBV19	-	-	TGTGCCAGTAGTATTTCCAGGAACACCGGGGAGCTGTTTTTT	CASSISRNTGELFF
TRBJ1-1	TRBV9	-	TRBD1	TGTGCCAGCAGCGGACTCGGGACAGGGGGCACTGAAGCTTTCTTT	CASSGLGTGGTEAFF
TRBJ1-2	TRBV29-1	-	-	TGCAGCGTTGAAGACACAGTTGACCGTAACTATGGCTACACCTTC	CSVEDTVDRNYGYTF
TRBJ1-1	TRBV6-5	-	-	TGTGCCAGCAAGGTGCAGGGCGGGATGAACACTGAAGCTTTCTTT	CASKVQGGMNTEAFF
TRBJ1-4	TRBV28	-	-	TGTGCCAGCAGTTCACAGGGTAGTAATGAAAAACTGTTTTTT	CASSSQGSNEKLFF
TRBJ1-5	TRBV2	-	-	TGTGCCAGCGGGCGACAGGGCAATCAGCCCCAGCATTTT	CASGRQGNQPQHF
TRBJ1-4	TRBV29-1	-	-	TGCAGCGTGCCCGGGAAACACAACAATGAAAAACTGTTTTTT	CSVPGKHNNEKLFF
TRBJ1-2	TRBV19	-	-	TGTGCCAGTAGCCGAGCACTTTCGACGGGGAACTATGGCTACACCTTC	CASSRALSTGNYGYTF
TRBJ2-3	TRBV3-1/TRBV3-2	-	-	TGTGCCAGCAGCCAAGCGAGGTGGGGGGGGGCCAGTTTTATGGATACGCAGTATTTT	CASSQARWGGASFMDTQYF
TRBJ2-5	TRBV5-6	-	-	TGTGCCAGCAGCTTTGTCACAGGACAAGAGACCCAGTACTTC	CASSFVTGQETQYF
TRBJ1-1	TRBV19	-	-	TGTGCCAGTAGTCAATCGAACACTGAAGCTTTCTTT	CASSQSNTEAFF
TRBJ1-4	TRBV5-1	once	-	TGCGCCAGCAGCTTGGCCAGTGGGGGCGGAATTGAAAAACTGTTTTTT	CASSLASGGGIEKLFF
TRBJ2-7	TRBV5-1	-	TRBD2	TGCGCCAGCAGCCCACTAGCGGGGGGTACCTACGAGCAGTACTTC	CASSPLAGGTYEQYF
TRBJ2-5	TRBV25-1	-	TRBD1	TGTGCCAGCAGTGTACCGGGGACAGGTCGAGAGACCCAGTACTTC	CASSVPGTGRETQYF
TRBJ2-1	TRBV11-2	once	-	TGTGCCAGCAGCTTTCGGGGTAACAGGGACAATGAGCAGTTCTTC	CASSFRGNRDNEQFF
TRBJ1-1	TRBV7-2	once	-	TGTGCCAGCAGCTTAGTCTGGCAGATGAACACTGAAGCTTTCTTT	CASSLVWQMNTEAFF
TRBJ1-2	TRBV6-1	-	-	TGTGCCAGCAGTGAAGCGCCAGGCAGGGGCTATGGCTACACCTTC	CASSEAPGRGYGYTF
TRBJ1-2	TRBV5-4	few	TRBD1	TGTGCCAGCAGCATACAGGGGAACTATGGCTACACCTTC	CASSIQGNYGYTF
TRBJ1-4	TRBV11-2	-	-	TGTGCCAGCAGCTCCGACCCCGAGGGAAAACTGTTTTTT	CASSSDPEGKLFF
TRBJ1-2	TRBV4-1	-	TRBD1	TGCGCCAGCAGCCAAGACGAGACAGGGGGCGTCGGCTACACCTTC	CASSQDETGGVGYTF
TRBJ2-2	TRBV7-8	-	-	TGTGCCAGTACTGCGGGGAAAGGGAACACCGGGGAGCTGTTTTTT	CASTAGKGNTGELFF
TRBJ2-1	TRBV29-1	-	-	TGCAGCGTGACAGTAAGCTCCTACAATGAGCAGTTCTTC	CSVTVSSYNEQFF
TRBJ1-6	TRBV6-5	-	-	TGTGCCAGCAGTTGGAGGGCCGGTGGCAGTCCCAGACCCCTCCACTTT	CASSWRAGGSPRPLHF
TRBJ1-4	TRBV7-2	-	TRBD1	TGTGCCAGCAGCTTGTCACAGGGGCTCGGAAATGAAAAACTGTTTTTT	CASSLSQGLGNEKLFF